The 28 T cell receptor beta chains listed next were all sequenced from one sample in a study of beta chain features in type 1 diabetes. Findings and caveats of the study: Type 1 diabetes patients showed a moderate but significant shortening of TCRB CDR3s in all four CD4+ subsets.

cDNA synthesis used the whole RNA isolate, giving expressed TCRB sequences. TCRdb keeps only in-frame clones here, not all; method: immunoSEQ multiplex PCR. The sample consists of roughly 400,000 clones, 8.5% to 10% of them appearing once. What these receptors recognize is not known. The sample comprised central memory CD4+ T cells from blood. The receptors originated from a man aged 25-40 years with type 1 diabetes.

This clone was seen more than once but under ten times. J is TRBJ2-1 and V is TRBV2; 7 bases map to TRBD1. Germline trimming cut 8 bases from V and 1 base from J; bases unmatched to any gene: 5. This CDR3 region has 14 residues. The germline V gene has CDR1 SNHLY and CDR2 FYNNEI. CDR3 region: CASHDRDSYNEQFF. Written as DNA, the CDR3 is TGTGCCAGCCATGACAGGGATTCCTACAATGAGCAGTTCTTC.

This clone was seen a handful of times. The chain is built from TRBV6-1 and TRBJ1-1, with a tentative D call TRBD1 (5 bases). Germline CDR1 is MNHNS and CDR2 is SASEGT. V was shortened by 6 bases and J by 1 base, with 12 bases between the two germline ends. This CDR3 comprises 14 residues. The CDR3 sequence: CASSAGTTNTEAFF. The CDR3 region has the DNA TGTGCCAGCAGCGCCGGGACGACGAACACTGAAGCTTTCTTT.

This chain joins TRBV29-1 and TRBJ1-2; D may be TRBD1 (6 bases). There are 15 residues in the CDR3. Between the trimmed V and J ends, which lost 6 bases and 7 bases, there was a span of 24 bases. CDR1 and CDR2 (germline): SQVTM, ANQGSEA. CDR3 DNA sequence: TGCAGCGTCAACGGGGGGGCACTACTCCCCGGTGGCTACACCTTC. Translated, it gives CSVNGGALLPGGYTF.

This clone has only a few counts. The chain couples TRBV27 to TRBJ2-7; either TRBD1 or TRBD2 may fit D (5 bases each). Germline lookup yields CDR1 MNHEY and CDR2 SMNVEV (reference sequence). Trimming removed 4 bases at V and 2 bases at J, with 12 bases between. CDR3 length: 14 residues. CDR3 nucleotide sequence: TGTGCCAGCAGTTCTTTGGGACGGACCTACGAGCAGTACTTC. Encoded protein: CASSSLGRTYEQYF.

This clone was recorded a few times. The V call is TRBV6-6, the J call TRBJ1-2; 9 bases fit TRBD1. V was clipped by 8 bases and J by 8 bases; unmatched bases: 12. From germline, CDR1 is MNHNY and CDR2 SVGAGI (reference sequence). CDR3 length: 14 residues. This CDR3 is CASRRGGQGEGYTF. CDR3 nucleotides: TGTGCCAGCCGCCGTGGGGGACAGGGAGAGGGCTACACCTTC.

In this sample, this clone turned up a few times. CDR3 sequence reads: CASSYSAARSGYGYTF. In DNA, the CDR3 is TGTGCCAGCAGTTACTCGGCTGCGCGCAGCGGGTATGGCTACACCTTC. J is TRBJ1-2 and V is TRBV6-5; D uncertain. V was cut by 0 bases and J by 5 bases, with 16 bases left in between. This CDR3 is built from 16 residues. Germline V gene data show CDR1 as MNHEY and CDR2 as SVGAGI.

This clone appeared many times. This chain links TRBV10-3 with TRBJ2-3; unclear D gene. The CDR3 is made up of 11 amino acids. Germline values: CDR1 ENHRY, CDR2 SYGVKD. V gave up 8 bases and J gave up 2 bases, with 5 bases separating them. The CDR3 loop reads CAIGDTDTQYF. The CDR3 DNA is TGTGCCATCGGGGACACAGATACGCAGTATTTT.

At least ten counts were recorded for this clone. The V call is TRBV19, the J call TRBJ1-2; maybe TRBD1 (5 bases). V was trimmed by 3 bases and J by 7 bases, leaving 15 bases between them. The CDR3 contains 14 residues. Germline CDR1 reads LNHDA; CDR2 reads SQIVND (reference sequence). The CDR3 here is CASSILKGTGGYTF. Here the CDR3 DNA reads TGTGCCAGTAGTATCCTTAAGGGGACCGGTGGCTACACCTTC.

This clone was seen only a few times. The chain carries TRBV29-1 and TRBJ2-1, with TRBD2 matching 8 bases. The germline gives CDR1 SQVTM, CDR2 ANQGSEA. CDR3 length: 13 residues. Germline trimming cut 4 bases from V and 7 bases from J; bases unmatched to any gene: 6. Here the CDR3 DNA reads TGCAGCGTTGTTGGCGGGAGGCAAAATGAGCAGTTCTTC. Translation: CSVVGGRQNEQFF.

The V call is TRBV28, the J call TRBJ1-4; D unresolved. V shed 6 bases and J shed 7 bases, with 15 bases lying between them. Germline values: CDR1 MDHEN, CDR2 SYDVKM. The CDR3 contains 14 residues. In DNA form, the CDR3 reads TGTGCCAGCAGGCCCAGGTTTTCGGGTGAAAAACTGTTTTTT. It yields the protein CASRPRFSGEKLFF.

This clone appeared many times. This chain connects TRBV27 to TRBJ1-4; 8 nucleotides line up with TRBD1. The CDR3 is made up of 16 amino acids. Germline V gives CDR1 MNHEY, CDR2 SMNVEV (reference sequence). With 3 bases clipped from V and 4 bases from J, the junction kept 7 bases outside the gene matches. The CDR3 nucleotides are TGTGCCAGCAGTTTTCAGGGGGCGCGGGTTAATGAAAAACTGTTTTTT. Protein: CASSFQGARVNEKLFF. Drawing the rest from reference TRBV27 and TRBJ1-4, the complete variable domain is EAQVTQNPRYLITVTGKKLTVTCSQNMNHEYMSWYRQDPGLGLRQIYYSMNVEVTDKGDVPEGYKVSRKEKRNFPLILESPSPNQTSLYFCASSFQGARVNEKLFFGSGTQLSVL.

The chain joins TRBV7-3 to TRBJ2-5; tentatively, D is TRBD1 or TRBD2 (5 bases each). Germline V lookup: CDR1 SGHTA, CDR2 FQGTGA. Trimming left V 5 bases short and J 5 bases short, with 18 bases between. The CDR3 consists of 15 residues. CDR3 bases: TGTGCCAGCAGCGCCAGATACGGGGCTGGGGAGACCCAGTACTTC. Its translation: CASSARYGAGETQYF.

This clone was picked up a small number of times. This chain links TRBV6-4 with TRBJ1-5, with D uncertain. The V end was cut by 5 bases, the J end by 0 bases, with 5 bases between. From germline, CDR1 is MRHNA and CDR2 SNTAGT. The CDR3 consists of 13 residues. The CDR3 nucleotides are TGTGCCAGCAGTTACCTTAGCAATCAGCCCCAGCATTTT. Encoded protein: CASSYLSNQPQHF.

Of note for this clone: This sample includes further DNA sequences coding for the same CDR3. This chain uses TRBV9 with TRBJ1-1; the D gene is possibly TRBD1 (5 bases). CDR3 length equals 15 residues. From germline, CDR1 is SGDLS and CDR2 YYNGEE. Trimming took 0 bases from V and 0 from J, leaving 9 bases between them. CDR3 sequence reads: CASSVDGGMNTEAFF. CDR3 DNA sequence: TGTGCCAGCAGCGTAGATGGGGGAATGAACACTGAAGCTTTCTTT.

The V call is TRBV4-3, the J call TRBJ2-4; D remains unclear. Per germline, CDR1 LGHNA and CDR2 YSLEER. The CDR3 loop spans 14 amino acids. The V and J ends lost 1 base and 1 base respectively, with 5 bases between them. The CDR3 nucleotides read TGCGCCAGCAGCCAAGGCATGGCCAAAAACATTCAGTACTTC. Encoded protein: CASSQGMAKNIQYF.

This clone turned up a few times. The J gene is TRBJ1-5, the V gene TRBV6-6, with D possibly being TRBD1 (5 bases). The CDR3 spans 10 residues. V was trimmed by 8 bases and J by 10 bases, leaving 9 bases between them. Germline CDR1 and CDR2: MNHNY and SVGAGI (reference sequence). The CDR3 here is CASGQSPQHF. CDR3 DNA sequence: TGTGCCAGCGGACAAAGCCCCCAGCATTTT.

V usage is TRBV7-2 and J usage is TRBJ2-3; D remains ambiguous. The CDR3 covers 14 residues. Germline loops: CDR1 SGHTA, CDR2 FQGNSA. V lost 0 bases, J lost 2 bases, and 6 bases lay in between. The CDR3 is CASSLAVITDTQYF. The CDR3 DNA sequence: TGTGCCAGCAGCTTAGCGGTTATCACAGATACGCAGTATTTT.

A few counts support this clone. The chain has TRBV6-6 and TRBJ2-7; 9 bases agree with TRBD1. CDR1 MNHNY and CDR2 SVGAGI come from the germline V gene (reference sequence). This CDR3 is built from 14 residues. V was pared by 7 bases and J by 0 bases, with 4 bases of the junction left unmatched. The CDR3 reads CASKLGQGSYEQYF. CDR3 nucleotides: TGTGCCAGCAAGCTGGGACAGGGCTCCTACGAGCAGTACTTC.

This clone was seen a few times. J is TRBJ1-1 and V is TRBV6-5; D is perhaps TRBD1 (6 bases). Germline CDR1 is MNHEY and CDR2 is SVGAGI. This CDR3 has 15 residues. V lost 2 bases and J 1 base, leaving 11 bases between the germline ends. The DNA for the CDR3 is TGTGCCAGCAGTTACCAGGGGCTGGGGAACACTGAAGCTTTCTTT. This codes for CASSYQGLGNTEAFF.

Written as DNA, the CDR3 is TGTGCCAGCAGCTTAGTAGGTGCGGAGCAAGAGACCCAGTACTTC. Translation: CASSLVGAEQETQYF. The chain is built from TRBV11-2 and TRBJ2-5; D is uncertain. V gave up 1 base and J gave up 2 bases, with 11 bases separating them. This CDR3 contains 15 residues. The germline V gene encodes CDR1 SGHAT and CDR2 FQNNGV. The full variable domain, rest sourced from reference TRBV11-2 and TRBJ2-5, is EAGVAQSPRYKIIEKRQSVAFWCNPISGHATLYWYQQILGQGPKLLIQFQNNGVVDDSQLPKDRFSAERLKGVDSTLKIQPAKLEDSAVYLCASSLVGAEQETQYFGPGTRLLVL.

This clone was counted only a few times. The chain has TRBV7-9 and TRBJ2-1; D possibly uses TRBD1 or TRBD2 (5 bases each). This CDR3 contains 16 residues. Between the trimmed V and J ends, which lost 1 base and 0 bases, there was a span of 10 bases. Germline-derived CDR1 and CDR2 are SEHNR and FQNEAQ (reference sequence). The CDR3 DNA follows: TGTGCCAGCAGCTTAGGAGGGGTGGGCTCCTACAATGAGCAGTTCTTC. Protein: CASSLGGVGSYNEQFF. Supplemented by reference TRBV7-9 and TRBJ2-1, the full variable domain reads DTGVSQNPRHKITKRGQNVTFRCDPISEHNRLYWYRQTLGQGPEFLTYFQNEAQLEKSRLLSDRFSAERPKGSFSTLEIQRTEQGDSAMYLCASSLGGVGSYNEQFFGPGTRLTVL.

The rearrangement links TRBV7-2 to TRBJ1-5; D is possibly TRBD1 (5 bases). Germline lookup yields CDR1 SGHTA and CDR2 FQGNSA. This CDR3 spans 16 amino acids. Trimming took 1 base from V and 7 from J, leaving 17 bases between them. The CDR3 region has the DNA TGTGCCAGCAGCTTAGGGGTTGCGGGGGAGGGGCAGCCCCAGCATTTT. Translating gives CASSLGVAGEGQPQHF.

The chain uses TRBV6-5 and TRBJ2-1; no definite D call. The CDR3 spans 12 residues. Germline V gene lookup returns CDR1 MNHEY and CDR2 SVGAGI. V was cut by 4 bases and J by 7 bases, with 8 bases left in between. DNA for the CDR3: TGTGCCAGCAGTTTTTTAAGGAATGAGCAGTTCTTC. It specifies CASSFLRNEQFF.

This clone was recorded at least ten times. This rearrangement joins TRBV5-5 to TRBJ2-1, with D perhaps TRBD1 (7 bases). Germline CDR1 SGHKS, CDR2 YYEKEE (reference sequence). The CDR3 is 12 amino acids. V was shortened by 3 bases and J by 12 bases, with 13 bases between the two germline ends. In nucleotides, the CDR3 is TGTGCCAGCAGCTACACAGGGGAGGCGCAGTTCTTC. Its translation: CASSYTGEAQFF.

At least ten counts were recorded for this clone. The rearrangement links TRBV10-3 to TRBJ2-5, with D perhaps TRBD1 (6 bases). In germline, CDR1 is ENHRY, CDR2 SYGVKD. Trimming stripped 3 bases from V and 5 bases from J, with 16 bases between. This CDR3 comprises 15 residues. The CDR3 here is CAISERGRGVETQYF. The CDR3 nucleotides are TGTGCCATCAGTGAAAGGGGCAGGGGTGTGGAGACCCAGTACTTC.

The sample holds a few counts of this clone. This sequence joins TRBV14 and TRBJ2-2; TRBD1 matches 9 bases. The CDR3 length is 16 residues. Germline V gives CDR1 SGHDN, CDR2 FVKESK. J lost 4 bases, V lost 3 bases, and 6 bases had no gene match. DNA of the CDR3: TGTGCCAGCAGCCACCAGGACAGGGGTCTCACCGGGGAGCTGTTTTTT. As protein: CASSHQDRGLTGELFF.

The rearrangement joins TRBV6-1 to TRBJ1-1; 8 nucleotides line up with TRBD1. Germline assignment: CDR1 MNHNS and CDR2 SASEGT. After removal of 2 bases from V and 0 bases from J, the junction contained 2 bases not matched to a gene. This CDR3 is built from 15 residues. Written as DNA, the CDR3 is TGTGCCAGCAGTGAACAGGGGGCGATGAACACTGAAGCTTTCTTT. Protein: CASSEQGAMNTEAFF.

The CDR3 DNA sequence: TGCGCCAGCAGCTTGGGACACCTGGGACTAGCTAGTGAGCAGTTCTTC. It translates to CASSLGHLGLASEQFF. J is TRBJ2-1 and V is TRBV5-1, with 9 nucleotides matching TRBD2. The CDR3 is made up of 16 amino acids. The trim removed 0 bases at V and 9 bases at J, leaving 10 bases unmatched. Germline loops: CDR1 SGHRS, CDR2 YFSETQ.